This T cell receptor beta chain comes out of a study of cytomegalovirus exposure and HLA in healthy donors. Trimming removed 0 bases from V and 3 bases from J, with 2 bases in between. Germline CDR1 SGDLS, CDR2 YYNGEE. The CDR3 sequence is 12 residues long. The PCR used 60 Vbeta and 13 Jbeta primers. TCRdb keeps only in-frame clones here, not all; method: immunoSEQ multiplex PCR. The data contain roughly 250,000 clones, just under 85% of them singletons. This chain connects TRBV9 to TRBJ2-3; D is undetermined. This sequence originates from a woman aged 35 to 49 in good health and CMV-seropositive. Sequenced input: PBMCs. CDR3 nucleotide sequence: TGTGCCAGCAGCGTAGTAACAGATACGCAGTATTTT. It is translated as CASSVVTDTQYF.